Each of the 8 T cell receptor beta chains below was sequenced from the same sample in a study of cytomegalovirus exposure and HLA in healthy donors. PCR employed 60 Vbeta and 13 Jbeta primers. The assay was immunoSEQ multiplex PCR, and TCRdb's table has in-frame clones only and misses some. Of 55,000 or so clones in the sample, nearly 85% were seen once. The material sequenced was PBMCs. The receptors stem from a man aged 25 to 40 in good health and CMV-seronegative.

The chain couples TRBV28 to TRBJ1-1; 8 bases agree with TRBD1. CDR1 is MDHEN, CDR2 SYDVKM, per germline. Trimming took 3 bases from V and 3 from J; bases not matched to a gene: 6. The CDR3 totals 15 residues. DNA for the CDR3: TGTGCCAGCAGTTTGGCCGGGACAGGAGACACTGAAGCTTTCTTT. This codes for CASSLAGTGDTEAFF.

DNA for the CDR3: TGTGCCACCAGCAGAGACAGTTTCGCGACAGGGGGTTTCTGGGGCAATCAGCCCCAGCATTTT. Its translation: CATSRDSFATGGFWGNQPQHF. The chain is built from TRBV15 and TRBJ1-5, with 9 nucleotides matching TRBD1. V lost 0 bases, J lost 2 bases, and 17 bases stayed unmatched. The CDR3 totals 21 residues. Germline V lookup: CDR1 LNHNV, CDR2 YYDKDF (reference sequence).

The V and J genes are TRBV14 and TRBJ2-7, with D possibly being TRBD1 (7 bases). Germline V gives CDR1 SGHDN, CDR2 FVKESK. Trimming removed 0 bases from V and 3 bases from J, with 18 bases in between. The CDR3 has 17 residues. The CDR3 is CASSQDRWQGGDYEQYF. CDR3 DNA: TGTGCCAGCAGCCAAGATAGGTGGCAGGGGGGAGACTACGAGCAGTACTTC.

This chain connects TRBV5-5 to TRBJ2-1, with 7 bases matching TRBD1. The germline V gene has CDR1 SGHKS and CDR2 YYEKEE (reference sequence). V gave up 3 bases and J gave up 4 bases; unmatched junction bases: 10. This CDR3 has 16 residues. For the CDR3, the DNA is TGTGCCAGCAGCTCGCCACAGGGGCTCTCTTACAATGAGCAGTTCTTC. This sequence encodes CASSSPQGLSYNEQFF.

The chain recombines TRBV19 with TRBJ2-1; D possibly corresponds to TRBD1 (5 bases). This CDR3 is built from 13 residues. V lost 8 bases, J lost 2 bases, and 10 bases lay in between. The germline V gene encodes CDR1 LNHDA and CDR2 SQIVND (reference sequence). The CDR3 DNA follows: TGTGCCAGTGGGGCGGACACCTACAATGAGCAGTTCTTC. It translates to CASGADTYNEQFF.

The chain uses TRBV6-5 and TRBJ2-5, with TRBD1 identical over 7 bases. Germline CDR1 is MNHEY and CDR2 is SVGAGI. The CDR3 contains 14 residues. The V and J ends lost 2 bases and 11 bases, in that order; junction bases with no gene match: 11. The CDR3 spells CASSYDRERGEQYF. CDR3 sequence (DNA): TGTGCCAGCAGTTACGACAGGGAAAGGGGAGAGCAGTACTTC.

This clone showed up just a few times. The gene calls are TRBV7-9 and TRBJ2-1, with D maybe TRBD2 (6 bases). V was shortened by 2 bases and J by 7 bases, with 21 bases between the two germline ends. CDR1 is SEHNR and CDR2 is FQNEAQ in the germline V gene (reference sequence). The length of the CDR3 is 17 residues. CDR3 residues: CASSLSEPGAYGNEQFF. The DNA of the CDR3 is TGTGCCAGCAGCTTAAGCGAACCGGGAGCCTATGGGAATGAGCAGTTCTTC.

The chain has TRBV19 and TRBJ1-6, with D tentatively TRBD1 (6 bases). CDR3 size: 15 residues. V shed 2 bases and J shed 7 bases, with 12 bases lying between them. Germline V CDR1 and CDR2: LNHDA, SQIVND (reference sequence). CDR3 DNA sequence: TGTGCCAGTAGTATACAGGGGTATTCCAATTCACCCCTCCACTTT. Translating gives CASSIQGYSNSPLHF.